This T cell receptor (beta chain) originates from a study of CD8+CD57+ T cells in acquired aplastic anemia. Patients sequenced had flow cytometry evidence of CD8+CD57+ cell expansion. Untreated patients provided the blood samples, with no therapy given before sampling. Researchers used genomic DNA as the template to profile TCR beta VDJ and CDR3. In TCRdb, the reads were re-called with MiXCR into one record per CDR3 protein. The table includes fewer than 300,000 distinct CDR3 sequences, 70% to 85% detected once. Germline CDR1 and CDR2: SGHTA and FQGTGA. This CDR3 is built from 14 residues. A word on this clonotype: What it binds is not known. Germline and junction disagree at one end, which may indicate a read error.

Broader study findings: Shared by patients and controls, roughly 28 CD8+ CDR3s were abundant in patients.

The genes are TRBV7-3 and TRBJ1-6; D gene uncertain. Sequenced: sorted CD4+, CD8+, or CD8+CD57+ T cells (not recorded which) from PBMCs. This clonotype was sampled from a human donor with aplastic anemia. The CDR3 protein is CASSSDQAQYTLHF. The CDR3 DNA is TGTGCCAGCAGCTCTGACCAGGCGCAATATACCCTGCATTTT.